This TCR beta chain was identified during a study of immune evolution from preneoplasia to lung adenocarcinoma. For the study at large: HLA loss of heterozygosity: roughly 6.4% AIS, approximately 15% MIA, approximately 31% ADC, none AAH. General observations from the study: Highest clonality occurred in KRAS-mutant, not EGFR-mutant or double wild-type, nodules. Clonality was highest in normal lung, lower in later-stage lesions apparently.

Patients had resection in Japan or China between the mid-2010s and the late 2010s. The germline V gene encodes CDR1 WSHSY and CDR2 SAAADI. The CDR3 length is 15 residues. Trimming left V 3 bases short and J 8 bases short, with 16 bases between. The data were produced by immunoSEQ multiplex PCR, yet TCRdb's version contains in-frame clones alone and is incomplete. The sample holds 12,000 to 15,000 clones, 85% to 90% seen once. In its sample, this clone was seen once. Its antigen is not identified. The gene calls are TRBV10-2 and TRBJ1-4; tentative D call: TRBD1 (5 bases). What was sequenced was FFPE lung adenocarcinoma in situ tissue. This TCR was sampled from an older donor with lung adenocarcinoma. The CDR3 sequence is CASSEGERAGEKLFF. CDR3 coding DNA: TGCGCCAGCAGTGAAGGGGAGAGGGCTGGGGAAAAACTGTTTTTT.